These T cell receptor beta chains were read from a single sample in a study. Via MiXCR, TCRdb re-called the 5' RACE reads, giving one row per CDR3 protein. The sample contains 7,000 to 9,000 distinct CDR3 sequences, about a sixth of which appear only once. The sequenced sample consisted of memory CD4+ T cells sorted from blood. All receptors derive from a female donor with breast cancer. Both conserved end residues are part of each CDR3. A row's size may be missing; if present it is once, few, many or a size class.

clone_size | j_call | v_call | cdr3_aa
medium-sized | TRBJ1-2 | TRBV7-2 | CASSGTDANYGYTF
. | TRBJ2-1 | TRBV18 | CASSPPSGRRTYNEQLF
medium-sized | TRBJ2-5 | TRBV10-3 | CAISGRKSLGQGDQETQYF
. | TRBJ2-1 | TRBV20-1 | CSARRRTGGTREQCF
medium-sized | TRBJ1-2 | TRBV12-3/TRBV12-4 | CASSPRRGGPYGYTF
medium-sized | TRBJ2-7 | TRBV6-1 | CASSDRRGEEQYF
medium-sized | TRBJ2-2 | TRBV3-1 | CASSRLAGGPITGELFF
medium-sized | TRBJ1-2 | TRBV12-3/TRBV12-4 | CASSSPDRSYGYTF
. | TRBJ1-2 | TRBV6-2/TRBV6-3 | CASSLGQKGGYTF
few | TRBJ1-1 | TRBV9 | CASSPFRKDRAPKALF
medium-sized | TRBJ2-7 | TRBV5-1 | CASSLRGQGGEKQYF
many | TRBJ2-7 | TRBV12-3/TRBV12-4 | CASSLRDRSDEQYF
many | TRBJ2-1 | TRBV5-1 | CASRGVYNEQFF
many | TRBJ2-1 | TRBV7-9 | CASSSGQNNEQFF
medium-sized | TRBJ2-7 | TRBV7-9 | CASSPLGQGFYEQYF
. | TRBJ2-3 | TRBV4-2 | CASSQVYFHPGLAGPTSTDTQYF
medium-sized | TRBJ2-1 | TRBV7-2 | CASSFYTGAGGEQFF
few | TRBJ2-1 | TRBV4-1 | CASSQGYRGQEQFF
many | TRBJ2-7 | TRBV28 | CASSIPGGHEQYF
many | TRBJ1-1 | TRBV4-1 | CASSQVVWRRNTEAFF
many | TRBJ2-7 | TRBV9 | CASSVGSGQTYEQYF
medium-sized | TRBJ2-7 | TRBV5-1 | CASSLSRRSYEQYF
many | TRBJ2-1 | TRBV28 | CASSTPYAGGRGGVGYNEQFF
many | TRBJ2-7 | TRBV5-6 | CASSLVEGYEQYF
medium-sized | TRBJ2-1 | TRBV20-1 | CSAPSSLGIGNEQFF
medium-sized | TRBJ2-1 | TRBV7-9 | CASSPLGGTGRREQFF
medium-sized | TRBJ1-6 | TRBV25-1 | CASSIPGDNSPLHF
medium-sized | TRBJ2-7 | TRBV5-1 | CASMGEYEQYF
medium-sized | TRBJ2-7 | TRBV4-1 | CASSLREGGYEQYF
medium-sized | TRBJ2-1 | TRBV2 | CASSRVDNEQFF
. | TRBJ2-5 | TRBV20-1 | CSAEYQNQETQYF
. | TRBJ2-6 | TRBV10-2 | CASSVTGTGSSGANVLTF
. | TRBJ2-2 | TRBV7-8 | CASSFNSLWSGELFF
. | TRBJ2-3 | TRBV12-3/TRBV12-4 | CASGLGQAITDTQYF
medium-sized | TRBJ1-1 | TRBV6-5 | CASSTFPQGLAEAFF
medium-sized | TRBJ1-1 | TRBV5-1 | CASSFRGTQNTEAFF
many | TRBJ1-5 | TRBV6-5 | CASSNQQLGQPQHF
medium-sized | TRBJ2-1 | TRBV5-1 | CASNTASGMSYNEQFF
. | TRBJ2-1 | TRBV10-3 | CVISEWPRAMGQNEQLF